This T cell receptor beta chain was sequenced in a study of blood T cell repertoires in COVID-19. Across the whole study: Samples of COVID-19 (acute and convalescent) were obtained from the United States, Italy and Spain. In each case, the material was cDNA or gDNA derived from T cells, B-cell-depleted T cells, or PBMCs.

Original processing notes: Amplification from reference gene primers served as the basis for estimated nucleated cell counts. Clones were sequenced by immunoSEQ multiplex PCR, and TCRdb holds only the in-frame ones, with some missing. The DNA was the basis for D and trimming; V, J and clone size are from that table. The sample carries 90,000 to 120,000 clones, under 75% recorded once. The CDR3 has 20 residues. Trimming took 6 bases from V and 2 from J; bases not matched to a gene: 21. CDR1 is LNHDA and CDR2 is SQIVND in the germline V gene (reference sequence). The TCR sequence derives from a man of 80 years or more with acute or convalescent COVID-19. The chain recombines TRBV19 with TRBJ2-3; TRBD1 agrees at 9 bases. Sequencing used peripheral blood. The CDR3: CASSNRRDRVHPYLTDTQYF. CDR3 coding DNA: TGTGCCAGTAGCAATAGGAGGGACAGGGTCCACCCATACCTCACAGATACGCAGTATTTT.